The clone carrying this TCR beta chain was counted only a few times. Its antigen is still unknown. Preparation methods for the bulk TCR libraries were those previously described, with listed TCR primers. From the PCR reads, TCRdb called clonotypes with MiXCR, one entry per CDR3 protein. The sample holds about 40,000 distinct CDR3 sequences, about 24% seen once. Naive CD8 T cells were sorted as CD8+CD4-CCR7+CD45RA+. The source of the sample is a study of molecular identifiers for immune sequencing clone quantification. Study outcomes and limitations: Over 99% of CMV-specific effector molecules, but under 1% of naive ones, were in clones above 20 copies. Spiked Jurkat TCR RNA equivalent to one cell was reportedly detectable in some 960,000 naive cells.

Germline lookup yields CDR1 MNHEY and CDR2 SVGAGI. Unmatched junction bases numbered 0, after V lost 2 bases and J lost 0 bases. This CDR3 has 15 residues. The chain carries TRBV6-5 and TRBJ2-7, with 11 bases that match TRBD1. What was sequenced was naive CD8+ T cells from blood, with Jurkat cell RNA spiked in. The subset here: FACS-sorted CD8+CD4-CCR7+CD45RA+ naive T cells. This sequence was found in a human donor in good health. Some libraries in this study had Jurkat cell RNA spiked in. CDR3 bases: TGTGCCAGCAGTTACGGACAGGGGGCCTCCTACGAGCAGTACTTC. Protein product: CASSYGQGASYEQYF.